This TCR beta chain was found in a study of T-cell memory formation after mild COVID-19. The CDR3 is 11 amino acids. V dropped 7 bases and J dropped 10 bases, with 12 bases sitting between them. Germline CDR1 reads MNHEY; CDR2 reads SVGEGT. TCRdb ran MiXCR on the 5' RACE reads and lists one entry per CDR3 protein. The sample contains 250,000 to 300,000 distinct CDR3 sequences, approximately 15% of which appear only once. The sequenced sample was PBMCs or a T cell subset sorted from them (not recorded which). The genes are TRBV6-2 or TRBV6-3 and TRBJ2-3, with D possibly being TRBD2 (5 bases). This clonotype was obtained from a man aged 18 to 29 who had mild COVID-19 (a few samples of this study predate the infection). Cell type and time point are not known. Written as DNA, the CDR3 is TGTGCCAGCACCCTCGGGGTGGCGCAGTATTTT. As protein: CASTLGVAQYF.